This T cell receptor (beta chain) was sequenced in a study of T-cell reconstitution after alpha-beta-depleted transplantation in children. The study, taken as a whole, reports: The authors attributed T-cell counts and diversity one year after transplant mostly to newly produced T cells. Surviving recipient T cells and thymic progenitors underlay high day-60 TCRbeta diversity in some patients. Several hundred rapidly expanded clones from non-depleted graft cells reportedly supplied alpha-beta T cells about two months post-transplant.

The germline V gene has CDR1 LGHNA and CDR2 YSLEER. V lost 3 bases and J lost 3; bases outside the gene matches: 6. The CDR3 consists of 17 residues. Construction of the TCRbeta library involved unique molecular identifiers. TCRdb re-derived calls from the PCR reads in MiXCR, one entry per CDR3 protein. This sample has about 980,000 distinct CDR3 sequences, with roughly 29% found just once. Comment on this clonotype: Its target is unknown.

V and J are TRBV4-3 and TRBJ2-5, with 14 bases aligning to TRBD2. The input for sequencing was PBMCs, mostly from graft donor cells, taken 360 days after TCRalphabeta/CD19-depleted stem cell transplant. This sequence was found in a boy under two years old who had a stem cell transplant for SCID, so the T cells may come from the graft donor. The CDR3 DNA reads as TGCGCCAGCAGCCAGGGGACTAGCGGGGGATCTAAAGAGACCCAGTACTTC. It codes for CASSQGTSGGSKETQYF.